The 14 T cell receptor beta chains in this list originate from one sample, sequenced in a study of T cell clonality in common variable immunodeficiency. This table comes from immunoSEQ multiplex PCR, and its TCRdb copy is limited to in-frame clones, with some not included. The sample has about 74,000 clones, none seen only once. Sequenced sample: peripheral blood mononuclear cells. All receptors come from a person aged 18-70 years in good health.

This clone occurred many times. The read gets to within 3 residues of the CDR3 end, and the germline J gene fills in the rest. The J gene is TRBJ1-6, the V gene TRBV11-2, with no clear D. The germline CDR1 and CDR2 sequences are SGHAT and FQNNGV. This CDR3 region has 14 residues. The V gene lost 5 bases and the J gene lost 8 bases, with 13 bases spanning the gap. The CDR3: CASSLGPRDSPLHF. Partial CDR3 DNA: TGTGCCAGCAGCCTAGGCCCCCGGGATTCACCC.

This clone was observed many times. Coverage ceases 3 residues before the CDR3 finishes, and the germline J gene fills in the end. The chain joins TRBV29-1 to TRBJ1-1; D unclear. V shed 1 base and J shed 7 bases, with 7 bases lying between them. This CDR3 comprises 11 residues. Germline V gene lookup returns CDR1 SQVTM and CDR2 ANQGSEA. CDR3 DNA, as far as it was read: TGCAGCGTTGAAGGCGGGAATGAA. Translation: CSVEGGNE. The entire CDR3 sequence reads CSVEGGNEAFF. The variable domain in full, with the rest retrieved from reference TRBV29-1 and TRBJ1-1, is SAVISQKPSRDICQRGTSLTIQCQVDSQVTMMFWYRQQPGQSLTLIATANQGSEATYESGFVIDKFPISRPNLTFSTLTVSNMSPEDSSIYLCSVEGGNEAFFGQGTRLTVV.

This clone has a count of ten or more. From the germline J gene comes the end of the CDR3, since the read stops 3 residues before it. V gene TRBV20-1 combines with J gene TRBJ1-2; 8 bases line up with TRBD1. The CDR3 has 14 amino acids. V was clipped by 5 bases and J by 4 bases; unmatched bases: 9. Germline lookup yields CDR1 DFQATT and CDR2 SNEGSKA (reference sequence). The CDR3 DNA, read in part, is TGCAGTGCTCCTTCCGGACAGGGCATCTATGGC. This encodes CSAPSGQGIYG. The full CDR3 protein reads CSAPSGQGIYGYTF.

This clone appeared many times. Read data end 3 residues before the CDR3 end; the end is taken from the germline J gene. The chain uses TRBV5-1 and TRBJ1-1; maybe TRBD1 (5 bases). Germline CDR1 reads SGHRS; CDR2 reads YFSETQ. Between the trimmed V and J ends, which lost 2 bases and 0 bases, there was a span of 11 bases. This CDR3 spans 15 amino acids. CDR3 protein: CASSFGSGMNTEAFF. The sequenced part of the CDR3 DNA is TGCGCCAGCAGCTTCGGATCAGGGATGAACACTGAA.

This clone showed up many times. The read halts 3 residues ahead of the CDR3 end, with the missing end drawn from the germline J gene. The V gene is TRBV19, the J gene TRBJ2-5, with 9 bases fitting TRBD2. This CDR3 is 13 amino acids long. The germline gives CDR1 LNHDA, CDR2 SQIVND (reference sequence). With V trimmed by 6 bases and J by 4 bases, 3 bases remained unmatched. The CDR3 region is CASSAGGIETQYF. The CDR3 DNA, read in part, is TGTGCCAGTAGCGCGGGAGGGATAGAGACC.

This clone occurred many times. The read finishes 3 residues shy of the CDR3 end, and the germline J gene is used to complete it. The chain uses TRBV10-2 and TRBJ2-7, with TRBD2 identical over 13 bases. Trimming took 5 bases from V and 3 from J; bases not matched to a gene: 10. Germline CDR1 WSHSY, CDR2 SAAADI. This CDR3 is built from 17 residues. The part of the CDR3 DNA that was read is TGCGCCAGCAGTCCCCGGGGCACTAGCGGGGGGGGCTACGAG. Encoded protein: CASSPRGTSGGGYE. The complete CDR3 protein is CASSPRGTSGGGYEQYF.

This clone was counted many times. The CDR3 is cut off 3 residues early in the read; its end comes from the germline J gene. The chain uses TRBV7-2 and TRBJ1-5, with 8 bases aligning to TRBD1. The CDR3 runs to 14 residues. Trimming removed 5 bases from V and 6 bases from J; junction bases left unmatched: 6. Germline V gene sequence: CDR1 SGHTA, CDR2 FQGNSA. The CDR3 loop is CASSRDRGSQPQHF. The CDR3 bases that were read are TGTGCCAGCAGCCGAGACAGGGGTTCTCAGCCC.

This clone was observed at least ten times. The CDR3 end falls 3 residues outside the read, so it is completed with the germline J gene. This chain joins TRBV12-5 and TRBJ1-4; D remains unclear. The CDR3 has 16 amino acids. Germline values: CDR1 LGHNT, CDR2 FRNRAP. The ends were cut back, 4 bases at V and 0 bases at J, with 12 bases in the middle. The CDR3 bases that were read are TGTGCTAGTGGTTCCGGGTCTATTGCAACTAATGAAAAA. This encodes CASGSGSIATNEK. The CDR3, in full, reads CASGSGSIATNEKLFF.

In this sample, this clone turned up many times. The sequenced CDR3 bases are TGCGCCAGCAGCGCCGGGACAGGGAACACCGGGGAG. Its translation: CASSAGTGNTGE. The CDR3, in full, reads CASSAGTGNTGELFF. The rearrangement joins TRBV5-1 to TRBJ2-2, with 8 bases matching TRBD1. The CDR3 extends 3 residues past the end of the read, so its final part is completed from the germline J gene. CDR1 is SGHRS, CDR2 YFSETQ, per germline. CDR3 length: 15 amino acids. After removal of 4 bases from V and 1 base from J, the junction contained 3 bases not matched to a gene.

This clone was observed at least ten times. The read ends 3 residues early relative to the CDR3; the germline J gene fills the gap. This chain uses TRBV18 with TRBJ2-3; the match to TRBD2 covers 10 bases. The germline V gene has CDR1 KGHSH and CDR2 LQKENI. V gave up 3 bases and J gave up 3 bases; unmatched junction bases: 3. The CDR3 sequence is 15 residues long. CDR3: CASSPSSGRTDTQYF. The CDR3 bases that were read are TGTGCCAGCTCACCTAGTAGCGGGAGGACAGATACG.

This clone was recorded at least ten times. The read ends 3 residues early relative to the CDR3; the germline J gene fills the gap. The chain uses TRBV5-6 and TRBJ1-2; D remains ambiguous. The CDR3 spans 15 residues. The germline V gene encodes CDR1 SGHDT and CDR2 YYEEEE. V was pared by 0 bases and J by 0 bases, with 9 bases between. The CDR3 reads CASSLDTMSNYGYTF. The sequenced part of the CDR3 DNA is TGTGCCAGCAGCTTGGACACCATGTCTAACTATGGC.

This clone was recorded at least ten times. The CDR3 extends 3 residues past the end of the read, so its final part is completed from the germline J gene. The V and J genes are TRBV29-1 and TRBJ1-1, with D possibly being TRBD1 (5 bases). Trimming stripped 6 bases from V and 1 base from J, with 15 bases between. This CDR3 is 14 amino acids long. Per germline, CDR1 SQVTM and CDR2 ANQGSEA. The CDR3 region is CSVEGRVRNTEAFF. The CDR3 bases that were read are TGCAGCGTGGAGGGCAGGGTAAGGAACACTGAA.

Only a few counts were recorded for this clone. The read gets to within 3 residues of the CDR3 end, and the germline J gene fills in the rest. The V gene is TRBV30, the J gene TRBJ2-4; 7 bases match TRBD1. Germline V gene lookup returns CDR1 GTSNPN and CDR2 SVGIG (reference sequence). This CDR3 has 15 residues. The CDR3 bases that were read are TGTGCCTGGGTTAGAACCGACAGGGATGATTCTGGT. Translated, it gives CAWVRTDRDDSG. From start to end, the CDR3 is CAWVRTDRDDSGQYF.

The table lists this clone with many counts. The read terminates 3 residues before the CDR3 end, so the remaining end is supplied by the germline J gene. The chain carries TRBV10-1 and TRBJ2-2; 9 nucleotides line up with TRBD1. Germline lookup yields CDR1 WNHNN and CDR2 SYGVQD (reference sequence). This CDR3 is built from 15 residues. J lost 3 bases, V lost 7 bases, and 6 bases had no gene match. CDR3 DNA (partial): TGCGCCAGCACTCAGGGGACAGGGCACACCGGGGAG. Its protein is CASTQGTGHTGE. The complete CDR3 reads CASTQGTGHTGELFF.